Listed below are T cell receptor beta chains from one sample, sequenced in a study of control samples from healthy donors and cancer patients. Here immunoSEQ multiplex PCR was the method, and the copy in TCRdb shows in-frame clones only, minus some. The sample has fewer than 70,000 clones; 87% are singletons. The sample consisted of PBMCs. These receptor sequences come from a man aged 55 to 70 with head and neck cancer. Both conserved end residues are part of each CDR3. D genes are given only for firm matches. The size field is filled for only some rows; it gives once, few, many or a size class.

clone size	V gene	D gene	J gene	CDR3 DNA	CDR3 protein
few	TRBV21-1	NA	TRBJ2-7	TGTGCCAGCAGCAAAAACCCGGGCGTCCCCTACGAGCAGTACTTC	CASSKNPGVPYEQYF
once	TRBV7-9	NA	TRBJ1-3	TGTGCCAGCAGCAAGATTCAGGGAGCTGGAAACACCATATATTTT	CASSKIQGAGNTIYF
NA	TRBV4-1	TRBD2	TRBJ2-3	TGCGCCAGCAGCCGGCTAGCGGGTAGCACAGATACGCAGTATTTT	CASSRLAGSTDTQYF
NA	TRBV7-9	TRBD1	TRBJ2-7	TGTGCCAGCAGCCCACTGGGGACAGTCTACGAGCAGTACTTC	CASSPLGTVYEQYF
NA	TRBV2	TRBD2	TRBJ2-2	TGTGCCAGCAGTGAACGGGGGGAGAAGACCGGGGAGCTGTTTTTT	CASSERGEKTGELFF
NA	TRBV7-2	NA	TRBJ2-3	TGTGCCAGCAGCTTAAATGTGAGACTAAGCACAGATACGCAGTATTTT	CASSLNVRLSTDTQYF
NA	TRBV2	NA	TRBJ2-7	TGTGCCAGCAGTTGGGACTACGAGCAGTACTTC	CASSWDYEQYF
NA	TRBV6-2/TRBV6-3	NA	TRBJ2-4	TGTGCCAGCAGTTACCCCGACAGGCACTTCAAAAACATTCAGTACTTC	CASSYPDRHFKNIQYF
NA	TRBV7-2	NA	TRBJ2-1	TGTGCCAGCAGCTTAGGGGGCGCTGGGCATGAGCAGTTCTTC	CASSLGGAGHEQFF
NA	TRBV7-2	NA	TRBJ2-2	TGTGCCAGCAGCTTATTTGGGGCGACCGGGGAGCTGTTTTTT	CASSLFGATGELFF
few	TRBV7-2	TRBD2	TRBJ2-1	TGTGCCAGCAGCCAGTTTCCCGGGACTAGCTTTAATGAGCAGTTCTTC	CASSQFPGTSFNEQFF
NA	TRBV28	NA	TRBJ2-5	TGTGCCAGCAGTTTAGGGGGGGGTACAGGGGCGATACTTCAAGAGACCCAGTACTTC	CASSLGGGTGAILQETQYF
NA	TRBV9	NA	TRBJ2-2	TGTGCCAGCAGCGTTGGAGTAGCGGTGACCGGGGAGCTGTTTTTT	CASSVGVAVTGELFF
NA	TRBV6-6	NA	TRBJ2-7	TGTGCCAGCAGTACCCAGGGAGGGGGCGTATCCTACGAGCAGTACTTC	CASSTQGGGVSYEQYF
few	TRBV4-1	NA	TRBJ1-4	TGCGCCAGCAGCCAAGACTTAGGAGTAACTAATGAAAAACTGTTTTTT	CASSQDLGVTNEKLFF
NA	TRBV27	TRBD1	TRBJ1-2	TGTGCCAGCAGGTTTCAGGGGGACTATGGCTACACCTTC	CASRFQGDYGYTF
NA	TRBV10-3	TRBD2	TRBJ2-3	TGTGCCATCAGTGAGTCACTAGCGGGAGGGACAGATACGCAGTATTTT	CAISESLAGGTDTQYF
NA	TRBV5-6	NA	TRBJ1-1	TGTGCCAGCAGCCCGCCGGGGGTCACTGAAGCTTTCTTT	CASSPPGVTEAFF
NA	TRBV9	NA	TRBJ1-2	TGTGCCAGCAGCACCGGCCCCTATGGCTACACCTTC	CASSTGPYGYTF
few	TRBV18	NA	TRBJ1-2	TGTGCCAGCTCACAAATTTCGGATCGGCGTCGGGGCTACACCTTC	CASSQISDRRRGYTF
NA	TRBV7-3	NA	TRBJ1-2	TGTGCCAGCAGCCCAACTCCCGAAAATGGCTACACCTTC	CASSPTPENGYTF
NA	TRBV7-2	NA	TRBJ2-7	TGTGCCAGCAGCTTAGGGCCCGTCTCCGAGCAGTACTTC	CASSLGPVSEQYF
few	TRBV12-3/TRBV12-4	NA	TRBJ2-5	TGTGCCAGCAGTTTAGGTCAAGAGACCCAGTACTTC	CASSLGQETQYF
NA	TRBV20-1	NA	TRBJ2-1	TGCAGTGCTAGTGGATTAGGGTTTTACAATGAGCAGTTCTTC	CSASGLGFYNEQFF
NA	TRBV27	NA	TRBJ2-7	TGTGCCAGCAGTTCGGGCCTCTCCTACGAGCAGTACTTC	CASSSGLSYEQYF
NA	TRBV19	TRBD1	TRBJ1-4	TGTGCCAGTAGAGATGACAGGGGGAGCTCTGAAAAACTGTTTTTT	CASRDDRGSSEKLFF
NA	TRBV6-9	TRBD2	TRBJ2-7	TGTGCCAGCAGAGGTCCCTTGACTAGCGGGAGAGATAACGAGCAGTACTTC	CASRGPLTSGRDNEQYF
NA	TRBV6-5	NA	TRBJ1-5	TGTGCCAGCAGTTTGAGTAATAGCAATCAGCCCCAGCATTTT	CASSLSNSNQPQHF
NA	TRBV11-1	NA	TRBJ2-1	TGTGCCAGCAGCTTAGCGGGAGCTTACAATGAGCAGTTCTTC	CASSLAGAYNEQFF
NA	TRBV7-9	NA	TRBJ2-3	TGTGCCAGCAGCTCCTCTAGGGGCAGCAGCACAGATACGCAGTATTTT	CASSSSRGSSTDTQYF
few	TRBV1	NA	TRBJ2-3	TGCACCAGCAGCCAAGACGCGACTAGCGGGGGCACAGATACGCAGTATTTT	CTSSQDATSGGTDTQYF
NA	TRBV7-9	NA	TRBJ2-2	TGTGCCAGCAGCTTAGCGGGGGAGCTGTTTTTT	CASSLAGELFF
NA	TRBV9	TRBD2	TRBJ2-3	TGTGCCAGCAGCGCAAGGACTAGCGGGGCACATGATACGCAGTATTTT	CASSARTSGAHDTQYF
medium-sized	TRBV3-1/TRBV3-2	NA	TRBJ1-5	TGTGCCAGCAGCCAAGATGAAGGGGCCCAGCATTTT	CASSQDEGAQHF
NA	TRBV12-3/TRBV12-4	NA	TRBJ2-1	TGTGCCAGCAGTTTCCCTCATAATGAGCAGTTCTTC	CASSFPHNEQFF
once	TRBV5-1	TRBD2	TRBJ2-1	TGCGCCAGCAGCTTGCCTAGCGGGGCGTTCGGCTCCTACAATGAGCAGTTCTTC	CASSLPSGAFGSYNEQFF
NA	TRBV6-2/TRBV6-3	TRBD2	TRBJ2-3	TGTGCCAGCAGTTATACCGGGGCGGGAGACGGAGATACGCAGTATTTT	CASSYTGAGDGDTQYF
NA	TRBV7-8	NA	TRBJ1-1	TGTGCCAGCAGGAGTACTGGGGCTAGAGTTGGTGCTGAAGCTTTCTTT	CASRSTGARVGAEAFF